One and the same sample provided the 10 T cell receptor beta chains below, sequenced in a study of early T cells in non-severe SARS-CoV-2 infection. MiXCR, run by TCRdb on the 5' RACE reads, gives a single entry per CDR3 protein. Altogether some 29,000 distinct CDR3 sequences are present, more than 3.5% being singletons, with the ten largest covering 6.3%. Sequenced input: whole blood. The source of these receptors is an adult who was a healthcare worker with PCR-confirmed SARS-CoV-2 infection or an uninfected control (not recorded which).

This clonotype was observed at least ten times. The chain is built from TRBV20-1 and TRBJ2-1, with TRBD2 identical over 8 bases. The germline gives CDR1 DFQATT, CDR2 SNEGSKA (reference sequence). This CDR3 is built from 15 residues. The V gene end was trimmed by 5 bases and the J gene end by 8 bases; junction bases not matched to a gene: 14. CDR3 sequence (DNA): TGCAGTGCTTCCGGACTAGCCGCCCACCTAGATGAGCAGTTCTTC. Its translation is CSASGLAAHLDEQFF.

The chain joins TRBV7-9 to TRBJ2-7, with unresolved D. The CDR3 is 11 residues long. The ends were cut back, 5 bases at V and 2 bases at J, with 4 bases in the middle. Germline V gene lookup returns CDR1 SEHNR and CDR2 FQNEAQ (reference sequence). The CDR3 region has the DNA TGTGCCAGCAGCCGGGCCTACGAGCAGTACTTC. Translation gives CASSRAYEQYF.

This clonotype was seen many times. This rearrangement joins TRBV27 to TRBJ2-2; D unresolved. The length of the CDR3 is 12 residues. Germline CDR1 MNHEY, CDR2 SMNVEV (reference sequence). The V and J ends lost 6 bases and 2 bases respectively, with 4 bases between them. CDR3 amino acids: CASSHNTGELFF. The CDR3 region has the DNA TGTGCCAGCAGCCATAACACCGGGGAGCTGTTTTTT.

This clonotype showed up many times. The chain joins TRBV2 to TRBJ1-1; unclear D gene. The CDR3 has 14 amino acids. Germline CDR1 reads SNHLY; CDR2 reads FYNNEI. V lost 6 bases and J 0 bases, leaving 11 bases between the germline ends. CDR3 protein: CASRKDGLNTEAFF. The CDR3 coding sequence is TGTGCCAGCAGGAAAGACGGGTTGAACACTGAAGCTTTCTTT.

This clonotype was picked up many times. CDR3 protein: CSGGWTGEAFF. The CDR3 DNA is TGCAGTGGAGGGTGGACAGGTGAAGCTTTCTTT. This chain uses TRBV20-1 with TRBJ1-1; 7 bases are shared with TRBD1. The ends lost 7 bases at V and 7 bases at J; junction bases unmatched: 6. The CDR3 has 11 amino acids. CDR1 is DFQATT, CDR2 SNEGSKA, per germline (reference sequence).

This clonotype was counted ten times or more. The chain carries TRBV2 and TRBJ1-6; tentatively, D is TRBD1 (5 bases). The V gene lost 1 base and the J gene lost 4 bases, with 8 bases spanning the gap. Germline values: CDR1 SNHLY, CDR2 FYNNEI. The CDR3 loop spans 15 amino acids. CDR3 amino acids: CASSEGRGYNSPLHF. CDR3 nucleotide sequence: TGTGCCAGCAGTGAAGGTAGGGGTTATAATTCACCCCTCCACTTT.

The sample holds many counts of this clonotype. V usage is TRBV12-5 and J usage is TRBJ2-2; possibly TRBD1 for D (6 bases). The germline V and J ends were trimmed by 5 bases and 2 bases, with 15 bases remaining between them. Germline V gene data show CDR1 as LGHNT and CDR2 as FRNRAP. This CDR3 contains 16 residues. The CDR3 protein is CASGAVRDINTGELFF. The CDR3 nucleotides read TGTGCTAGTGGTGCCGTCCGGGACATTAACACCGGGGAGCTGTTTTTT.

This clonotype appeared a few times. This rearrangement joins TRBV20-1 to TRBJ1-2; 9 bases fit TRBD1. Trimming took 1 base from V and 4 from J; bases not matched to a gene: 1. The germline CDR1 and CDR2 sequences are DFQATT and SNEGSKA (reference sequence). The CDR3 contains 13 residues. CDR3 sequence: CSARADRGYGYTF. CDR3 DNA sequence: TGCAGTGCTAGAGCGGACAGGGGCTATGGCTACACCTTC.

At least ten counts were recorded for this clonotype. The rearrangement joins TRBV3-1 to TRBJ2-2; TRBD2 is a possible D gene (6 bases). In germline, CDR1 is LGHDT, CDR2 YNNKEL (reference sequence). Between the trimmed V and J ends, which lost 5 bases and 5 bases, there was a span of 9 bases. CDR3 length: 13 amino acids. The CDR3 is CASSFGGTGELFF. In DNA, the CDR3 is TGTGCCAGCAGCTTCGGGGGAACCGGGGAGCTGTTTTTT. The full variable domain, completed using reference TRBV3-1 and TRBJ2-2, is DTAVSQTPKYLVTQMGNDKSIKCEQNLGHDTMYWYKQDSKKFLKIMFSYNNKELIINETVPNRFSPKSPDKAHLNLHINSLELGDSAVYFCASSFGGTGELFFGEGSRLTVL.

This clonotype was counted a few times. The chain has TRBV5-4 and TRBJ2-5; the D call may be TRBD1 or TRBD2 (5 bases each). Germline V gene lookup returns CDR1 SGHNT and CDR2 YYREEE (reference sequence). This CDR3 has 15 residues. V lost 0 bases and J lost 5, with 14 bases in between. The CDR3 sequence is CASSLAGREGETQYF. CDR3 nucleotides: TGTGCCAGCAGCTTGGCGGGACGAGAGGGGGAGACCCAGTACTTC.